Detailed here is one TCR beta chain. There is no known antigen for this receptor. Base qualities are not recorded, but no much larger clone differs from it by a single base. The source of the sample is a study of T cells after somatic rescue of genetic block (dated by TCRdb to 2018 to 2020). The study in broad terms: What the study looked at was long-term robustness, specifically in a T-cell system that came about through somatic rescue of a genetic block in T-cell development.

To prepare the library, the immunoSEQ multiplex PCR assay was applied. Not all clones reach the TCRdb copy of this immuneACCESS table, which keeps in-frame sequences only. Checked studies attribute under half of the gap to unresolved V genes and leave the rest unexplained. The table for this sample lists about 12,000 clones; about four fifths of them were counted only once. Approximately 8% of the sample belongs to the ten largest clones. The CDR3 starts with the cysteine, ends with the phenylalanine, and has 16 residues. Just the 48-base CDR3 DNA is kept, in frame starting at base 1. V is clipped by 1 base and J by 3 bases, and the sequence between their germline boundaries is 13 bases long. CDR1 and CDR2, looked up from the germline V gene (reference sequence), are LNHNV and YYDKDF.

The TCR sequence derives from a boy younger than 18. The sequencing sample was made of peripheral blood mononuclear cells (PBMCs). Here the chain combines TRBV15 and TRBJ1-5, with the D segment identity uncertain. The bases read TGTGCCACCAGCAGAGGAAGGCAGGCGCTCAATCAGCCCCAGCATTTT. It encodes CATSRGRQALNQPQHF.